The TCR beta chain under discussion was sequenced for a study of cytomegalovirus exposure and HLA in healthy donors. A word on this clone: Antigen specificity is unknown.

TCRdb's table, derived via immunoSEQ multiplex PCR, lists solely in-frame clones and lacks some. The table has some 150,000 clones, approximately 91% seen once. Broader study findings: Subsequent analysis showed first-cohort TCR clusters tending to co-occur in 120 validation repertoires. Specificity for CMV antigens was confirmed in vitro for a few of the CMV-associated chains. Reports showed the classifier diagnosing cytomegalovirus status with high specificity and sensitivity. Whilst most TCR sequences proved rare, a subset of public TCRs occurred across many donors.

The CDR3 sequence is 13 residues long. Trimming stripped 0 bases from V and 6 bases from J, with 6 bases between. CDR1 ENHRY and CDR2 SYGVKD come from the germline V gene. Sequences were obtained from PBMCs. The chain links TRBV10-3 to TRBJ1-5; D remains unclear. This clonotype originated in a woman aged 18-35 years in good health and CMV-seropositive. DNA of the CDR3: TGTGCCATCAGTGAGTCAGCGGCTCAGCCCCAGCATTTT. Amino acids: CAISESAAQPQHF.